The 28 T cell receptor beta chains below come from one sample, sequenced in a study of tumor-infiltrating lymphocytes in primary liver carcinoma. TCR beta cDNA was reverse-transcribed from about 500 ng of total RNA. The reaction used a constant-region primer and ProtoScript II reverse transcriptase. TCR beta libraries came from three nested multiplex PCR rounds using slightly modified ARM-PCR. Investigators reported that the first two PCR rounds, at 9 to 11 cycles each, used TRBV1-TRBV30 forward primers with a C-beta reverse primer. Each CDR3 protein is one row after TCRdb ran MiXCR on the multiplex PCR reads. The sample includes hundreds of thousands of distinct CDR3 sequences, about 50% of them seen just once. It was unsorted whole blood that yielded blood RNA, and germline DNA was also extracted. The specimen was peripheral blood. The receptors shown here come from a woman in her twenties or thirties with primary liver carcinoma and hepatitis B virus infection.

The chain has TRBV28 and TRBJ2-1; D might be TRBD2 (5 bases). V shed 4 bases and J shed 10 bases, with 17 bases lying between them. The CDR3 runs to 14 residues. Germline assignment: CDR1 MDHEN and CDR2 SYDVKM. The CDR3 bases are TGTGCCAGCAGTTCTCCCGTGTCGAGCGGAGAGCAGTTCTTC. Translated, it gives CASSSPVSSGEQFF.

Many counts were recorded for this clonotype. The chain combines TRBV6-1 with TRBJ1-3; TRBD1 might be the D (6 bases). The CDR3 sequence is 15 residues long. CDR1 and CDR2 from the germline V gene are MNHNS and SASEGT. V was clipped by 4 bases and J by 0 bases, with 10 bases between them. The CDR3 reads CASSALDSSGNTIYF. The CDR3 DNA follows: TGTGCCAGCAGTGCCCTGGACAGCTCTGGAAACACCATATATTTT.

A remark on this clonotype: Compared with germline, one end of the junction differs, possibly owing to a read error. The V gene is TRBV12-3 or TRBV12-4, the J gene TRBJ2-7; D gene uncertain. The CDR3 runs to 13 residues. CDR3 DNA sequence: TGTGCCAGCAGTTTTGGGCACACATACGATCAGTACTTC. Translated, it gives CASSFGHTYDQYF.

The sample holds one count of this clonotype. With a much larger clone just one base away, this may be a read error. This rearrangement joins TRBV6-5 to TRBJ2-5; D call uncertain. There are 14 residues in the CDR3. Germline V gene lookup returns CDR1 MNHEY and CDR2 SVGAGI. CDR3 DNA sequence: TGTGCCAGCAGTTACCTCGGCAACCAAGAGGCCCAGTACTTC. As protein: CASSYLGNQEAQYF.

Note on this clonotype: This may come from a read error, since a much larger clone is one base off. The gene calls are TRBV4-1 and TRBJ2-6; TRBD1 matches at 8 bases. This CDR3 region has 18 residues. The germline gives CDR1 MGHRA, CDR2 YSYEKL. This CDR3 is CASSHPRQGAQGVNVLTF. For the CDR3, the DNA is TGCGCCAGCAGCCATCCGCGGCAGGGGGCGCAAGGGGTCAACGTCCTGACTTTC.

Remarks on this clonotype: It may be a read error: a sequence one base away is much more abundant. Here the CDR3 DNA reads TGTGCCATCAATGTGGACAATGAGCAGTTCTTC. This gives the protein CAINVDNEQFF. The chain links TRBV10-3 to TRBJ2-1; D unresolved. Between the trimmed V and J ends, which lost 7 bases and 5 bases, there was a span of 6 bases. The germline CDR1 and CDR2 sequences are ENHRY and SYGVKD. The CDR3 is 11 residues long.

With regard to this clonotype: A read error may be the cause here, since a much bigger clone is one base away. The V call is TRBV4-1, the J call TRBJ2-1; 13 bases line up with TRBD2. The CDR3 covers 16 residues. Germline lookup yields CDR1 MGHRA and CDR2 YSYEKL. The CDR3 loop is CTSSSPGTSGINEQFF. Here the CDR3 DNA reads TGCACCAGCAGCTCGCCCGGGACTAGCGGGATCAATGAGCAGTTCTTC.

The genes are TRBV11-2 and TRBJ2-3; weak D call: TRBD1 (5 bases). CDR1 is SGHAT and CDR2 is FQNNGV in the germline V gene. Trimming removed 7 bases from V and 1 base from J, with 21 bases in between. CDR3 size: 17 residues. CDR3 sequence reads: CASNIVGRGDRTDTQYF. CDR3 DNA: TGTGCCAGCAACATAGTGGGGCGCGGAGACCGCACAGATACGCAGTATTTT.

On this clonotype itself: It is likely a read error, because the conserved phenylalanine at the end of the CDR3 is missing. The limits of the CDR3 on the DNA are not certain, so only TCRdb's listed CDR3 is given. V gene TRBV4-3 combines with J gene TRBJ2-7. The V gene's germline CDR1 is LGHNA and CDR2 YSLEER. The CDR3 has 10 residues if both end residues are counted. The CDR3 loop reads CAISQIRLNL.

Of note for this clonotype: At one end, the junction sequence differs from germline, possibly due to a read error. The chain recombines TRBV11-3 with TRBJ2-7; TRBD1 is a possible D gene (6 bases). CDR1 SGHNT and CDR2 YENEEA come from the germline V gene. This CDR3 contains 14 residues. The CDR3 DNA reads as TGTGCCAGCAGCTTCAGGGGCAGCACCTACGAGCACTACTTC. The encoded protein is CASSFRGSTYEHYF.

The chain has TRBV30 and TRBJ2-7, with TRBD1 matching over 8 bases. J was trimmed by 4 bases and V by 0 bases; bases with no gene match: 5. The length of the CDR3 is 14 residues. Germline CDR1 and CDR2: GTSNPN and SVGIG (reference sequence). CDR3 sequence (DNA): TGTGCCTGGAGTGTGGACAGGGTGGCGTACGAGCAGTACTTC. Translation gives CAWSVDRVAYEQYF.

Note on this clonotype: The junction and the germline gene differ at one end; a read error may be behind it. This sequence joins TRBV11-2 and TRBJ2-2; the match to TRBD1 covers 8 bases. This CDR3 has 16 residues. The germline CDR1 and CDR2 sequences are SGHAT and FQNNGV. The CDR3 here is CASSRGQGGNTGELFF. In nucleotides, the CDR3 is TGTGCCAGCAGCCGAGGACAGGGCGGGAACACGGGGGAGCTGTTTTTT.

Of note for this clonotype: This clone may be a read error of a much larger clone one base away. The chain recombines TRBV29-1 with TRBJ2-3; no reliable D call. CDR1 is SQVTM, CDR2 ANQGSEA, per germline. This CDR3 has 14 amino acids. V gave up 4 bases and J gave up 3 bases, with 14 bases separating them. The CDR3 reads CSVVGSQLTDTQYF. CDR3 in DNA: TGCAGCGTTGTGGGCTCGCAACTAACAGATACGCAGTATTTT.

Only one count was recorded for this clonotype. The V gene is TRBV7-9, the J gene TRBJ2-5; the D is unclear. The CDR3 length is 15 residues. Trimming pared 0 bases from V and 1 base from J, leaving 9 bases between. Germline V gene lookup returns CDR1 SEHNR and CDR2 FQNEAQ (reference sequence). DNA of the CDR3: TGTGCCAGCAGCTTAGCGCTTCGCAGCCAAGAGACCCAGTACTTC. Residues: CASSLALRSQETQYF.

Concerning this clonotype itself: Given a much more abundant clone one base away, this may be a read error. The genes are TRBV4-1 and TRBJ2-1; 9 bases line up with TRBD2. The CDR3 length is 16 residues. Germline CDR1 reads MGHRA; CDR2 reads YSYEKL. Trimming removed 0 bases from V and 5 bases from J; junction bases left unmatched: 5. The CDR3 here is CASSQERTSGHNEQFF. In DNA form, the CDR3 reads TGCGCCAGCAGCCAAGAACGCACTAGCGGGCACAATGAGCAGTTCTTC.

The CDR3 coding sequence is TGTGCCAGCAGCCCCCGACCGATCCCGGGTCGGGGCTACACCTTC. This gives the protein CASSPRPIPGRGYTF. This chain uses TRBV7-9 with TRBJ1-2; D gene uncertain. V dropped 5 bases and J dropped 8 bases, with 21 bases sitting between them. CDR1 is SEHNR and CDR2 is FQNEAQ in the germline V gene (reference sequence). This CDR3 comprises 15 residues.

This chain joins TRBV7-9 and TRBJ2-1; TRBD2 matches at 7 bases. CDR3 length: 13 residues. Trimming removed 4 bases from V and 9 bases from J; junction bases left unmatched: 6. CDR1 is SEHNR and CDR2 is FQNEAQ in the germline V gene (reference sequence). CDR3 in amino acids: CASSSRERGEQFF. The CDR3 DNA sequence: TGTGCCAGCAGCTCCCGCGAGCGGGGTGAGCAGTTCTTC.

This clonotype was observed at least ten times. This chain uses TRBV4-3 with TRBJ2-6; D is uncertain. Germline loops: CDR1 LGHNA, CDR2 YSLEER. Trimming stripped 0 bases from V and 1 base from J, with 7 bases between. This CDR3 is 16 amino acids long. The CDR3 DNA reads TGCGCCAGCAGCCAAGACAAGGTTTCTGGGGCCAACGTCCTGACTTTC. Residues: CASSQDKVSGANVLTF.

This clonotype was counted a few times. The chain recombines TRBV28 with TRBJ2-5; D is undetermined. The CDR3 covers 14 residues. Germline loops: CDR1 MDHEN, CDR2 SYDVKM. Deletions cut 6 bases from V and 5 bases from J, with 16 bases between. The CDR3 is CASSPDPLWETQYF. In DNA, the CDR3 is TGTGCCAGCAGCCCCGACCCGTTATGGGAGACCCAGTACTTC.

Details on this clonotype: The missing conserved phenylalanine or tryptophan at the end of this CDR3 makes a read error likely. This sequence joins TRBV10-2 and TRBJ2-7; D is perhaps TRBD1 or TRBD2 (5 bases each). V was pared by 5 bases and J by 4 bases, with 12 bases between. The CDR3 contains 13 residues. The germline CDR1 and CDR2 sequences are WSHSY and SAAADI. The CDR3 spells CASSRDQYYEQYI. The CDR3 region has the DNA TGCGCCAGCAGTAGGGACCAATATTACGAGCAGTACATC.

Here the CDR3 DNA reads TGCAGCGTTCGGGGGCCGTCAGGGGAAGCTTTCTTT. It is translated as CSVRGPSGEAFF. V gene TRBV29-1 combines with J gene TRBJ1-1, with TRBD1 as a possible D gene (6 bases). Deletions cut 5 bases from V and 8 bases from J, with 15 bases between. Germline lookup yields CDR1 SQVTM and CDR2 ANQGSEA. The CDR3 contains 12 residues. Full variable domain (missing parts from reference TRBV29-1 and TRBJ1-1): SAVISQKPSRDICQRGTSLTIQCQVDSQVTMMFWYRQQPGQSLTLIATANQGSEATYESGFVIDKFPISRPNLTFSTLTVSNMSPEDSSIYLCSVRGPSGEAFFGQGTRLTVV.

The sample holds a few counts of this clonotype. The rearrangement uses TRBV4-1 and TRBJ2-5, with 7 bases aligning to TRBD2. Looked up from germline, CDR1 is MGHRA and CDR2 is YSYEKL. V lost 1 base, J lost 2 bases, and 7 bases stayed unmatched. The CDR3 contains 16 residues. This CDR3 reads CASSQATGGGQETQYF. In nucleotides, the CDR3 is TGCGCCAGCAGCCAAGCCACCGGGGGAGGGCAAGAGACCCAGTACTTC.

Remarks on this clonotype: This clone may be a read error of a much larger clone one base away. The rearrangement links TRBV6-5 to TRBJ2-1; D call uncertain. V was pared by 5 bases and J by 7 bases, with 15 bases between. CDR1 and CDR2 from the germline V gene are MNHEY and SVGAGI. The CDR3 runs 14 residues. In DNA, the CDR3 is TGTGCCAGCAGTGTAAGCAGGAGAGGTAATGAGCAGTTCTTC. It is translated as CASSVSRRGNEQFF.

Points on this clonotype: The junction departs from germline at one end; a sequencing error may be responsible. The rearrangement uses TRBV6-1 and TRBJ2-5, with 10 bases matching TRBD2. The germline V gene has CDR1 MNHNS and CDR2 SASEGT. The CDR3 is made up of 15 amino acids. CDR3 DNA sequence: TGTACCAGCAGCCCACGGACTAGCGGCGTGGAGACCCAGTACTTT. Translation: CTSSPRTSGVETQYF.

As concerns this clonotype: This clone may be a read error of a much larger clone one base away. V gene TRBV6-2 or TRBV6-3 combines with J gene TRBJ2-7; 13 bases fit TRBD2. The CDR3 is 14 residues long. Germline V gives CDR1 MNHEY, CDR2 SVGEGT. J gave up 8 bases and V 4 bases, and 5 bases lay outside the gene matches. In DNA, the CDR3 is TGTGCCAGCAGTTCGACTAGCGGGGGGTACAAGCAGTACTTC. Amino acids: CASSSTSGGYKQYF.

Worth noting for this clonotype: Given the absence of the conserved phenylalanine or tryptophan at the CDR3 end, a read error is likely. In DNA form, the CDR3 reads TGTGCCAGCAGCCCCCTCCCAGGGACCCAGTACCAC. Translated, it gives CASSPLPGTQYH. The chain uses TRBV11-2 and TRBJ2-5; D is undetermined. Trimming removed 5 bases from V and 7 bases from J, with 11 bases in between. The CDR3 runs 12 residues. Per the germline V gene, CDR1 is SGHAT and CDR2 is FQNNGV.

In regard to this clonotype: At one of its ends the junction is not consistent with the germline gene, which may arise from a read error. V usage is TRBV30 and J usage is TRBJ2-4, with a weak D call TRBD2 (6 bases). The CDR3 is 14 residues long. Germline V gene sequence: CDR1 GTSNPN, CDR2 SVGIG (reference sequence). The CDR3 loop is CAWSYGGSKSIQYF. The CDR3, as DNA: TGTGCCTGGAGTTACGGGGGTAGCAAAAGCATTCAGTACTTC.

The chain uses TRBV6-1 and TRBJ2-2; D is unclear. The ends were cut back, 8 bases at V and 3 bases at J, with 7 bases in the middle. Per germline, CDR1 MNHNS and CDR2 SASEGT. The CDR3 runs to 12 residues. In DNA, the CDR3 is TGTGCCAGCCTCCCCGACACCGGGGAGCTGTTTTTT. It specifies CASLPDTGELFF.